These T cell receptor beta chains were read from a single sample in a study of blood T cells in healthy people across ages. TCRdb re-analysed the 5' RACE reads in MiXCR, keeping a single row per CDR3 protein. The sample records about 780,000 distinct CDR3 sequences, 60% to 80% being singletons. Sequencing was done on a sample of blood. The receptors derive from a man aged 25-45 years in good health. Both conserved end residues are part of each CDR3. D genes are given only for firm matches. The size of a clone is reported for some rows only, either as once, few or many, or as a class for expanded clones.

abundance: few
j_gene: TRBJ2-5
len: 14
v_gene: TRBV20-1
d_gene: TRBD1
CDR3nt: TGCAGTGCTAGCCCGACAGGGTACCAAGAGACCCAGTACTTC
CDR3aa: CSASPTGYQETQYF

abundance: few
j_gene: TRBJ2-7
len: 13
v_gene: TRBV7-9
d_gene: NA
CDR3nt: TGTGCCAGCAGCTGGGACCCCGCCTACGAGCAGTACTTC
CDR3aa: CASSWDPAYEQYF

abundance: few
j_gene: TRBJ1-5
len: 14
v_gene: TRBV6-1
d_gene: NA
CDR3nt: TGTGCCAGCAGGGGATGGGTAAGCAATCAGCCCCAGCATTTT
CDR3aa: CASRGWVSNQPQHF

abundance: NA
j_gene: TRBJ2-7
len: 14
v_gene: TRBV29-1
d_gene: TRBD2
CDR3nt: TGCAGCGTTGTCAGTAGCGGGGGGGCCTACGAGCAGTACTTC
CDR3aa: CSVVSSGGAYEQYF

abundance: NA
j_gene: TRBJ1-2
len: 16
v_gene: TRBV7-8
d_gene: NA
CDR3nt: TGTGCCAGCAGCTATAGCGGGACAACAGCTAACTATGGCTACACCTTC
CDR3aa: CASSYSGTTANYGYTF

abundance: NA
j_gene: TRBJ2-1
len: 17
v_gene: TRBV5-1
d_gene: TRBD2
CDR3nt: TGCGCCAGCAGCTTGCGGGGGGTAAAGAGCTCCTACAATGAGCAGTTCTTC
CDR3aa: CASSLRGVKSSYNEQFF

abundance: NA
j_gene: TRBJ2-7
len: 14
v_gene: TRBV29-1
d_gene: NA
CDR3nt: TGCAGCGTTGTTCGTCAGGCCTCTTCCTACGAGCAGTACTTC
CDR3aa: CSVVRQASSYEQYF

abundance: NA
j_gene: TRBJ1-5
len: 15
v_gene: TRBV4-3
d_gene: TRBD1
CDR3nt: TGCGCCAGCAGCCCTGGGACAGGCACTAATCAGCCCCAGCATTTT
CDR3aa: CASSPGTGTNQPQHF

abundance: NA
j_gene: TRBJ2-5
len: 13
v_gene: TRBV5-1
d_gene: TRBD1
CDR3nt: TGCGCCAGCAGCACGGGACAGAAAGAGACCCAGTACTTC
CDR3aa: CASSTGQKETQYF

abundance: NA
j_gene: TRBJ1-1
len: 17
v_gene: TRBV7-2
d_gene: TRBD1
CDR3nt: TGTGCCAGCAGCCTCGCCGACAGGGGCCGGTTGAACACTGAAGCTTTCTTT
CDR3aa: CASSLADRGRLNTEAFF

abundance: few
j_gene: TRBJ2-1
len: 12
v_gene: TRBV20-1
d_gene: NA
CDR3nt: TGCAGTGCTTTTTACGGGGGCAGGGAGCAGTTCTTC
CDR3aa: CSAFYGGREQFF

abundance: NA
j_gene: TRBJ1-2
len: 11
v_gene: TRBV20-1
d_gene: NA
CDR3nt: TGCAGTGCTAGTTGGGGAGGTGGCTACACCTTC
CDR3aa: CSASWGGGYTF

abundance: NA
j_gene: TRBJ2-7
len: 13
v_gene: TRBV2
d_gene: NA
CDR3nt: TGTGCCAGCAGTGAAACGTCAGGGCGCGAGCAGTACTTC
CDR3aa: CASSETSGREQYF

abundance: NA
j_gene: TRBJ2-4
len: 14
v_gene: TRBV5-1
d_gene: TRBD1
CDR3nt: TGCGCCATCGAGACTCCGGGACAGGGAAACATTCAGTACTTC
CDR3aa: CAIETPGQGNIQYF

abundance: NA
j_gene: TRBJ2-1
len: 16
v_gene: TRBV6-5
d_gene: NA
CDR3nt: TGTGCCAGCAGCACGGGCCGGAGGAGGTCCTACAATGAGCAGTTCTTC
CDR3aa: CASSTGRRRSYNEQFF

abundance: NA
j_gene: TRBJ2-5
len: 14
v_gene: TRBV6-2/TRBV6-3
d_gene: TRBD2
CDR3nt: TGTGCCAGCAGCCCCAACCTAGCGGGGGGGACCCAGTACTTC
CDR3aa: CASSPNLAGGTQYF

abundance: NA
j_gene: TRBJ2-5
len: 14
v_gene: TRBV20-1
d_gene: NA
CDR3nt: TGCAGTGCTAGGGTCACAGGAATTCAAGAGACCCAGTACTTC
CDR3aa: CSARVTGIQETQYF

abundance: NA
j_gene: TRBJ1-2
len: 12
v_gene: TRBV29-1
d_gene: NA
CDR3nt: TGCAGCGTTGAAGTGGGTGCAAATGGCTACACCTTC
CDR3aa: CSVEVGANGYTF

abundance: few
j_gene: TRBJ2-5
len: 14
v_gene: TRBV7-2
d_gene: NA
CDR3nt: TGTGCCAGCAGCCCACCGGGGGGCGGAGAGACCCAGTACTTC
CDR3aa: CASSPPGGGETQYF

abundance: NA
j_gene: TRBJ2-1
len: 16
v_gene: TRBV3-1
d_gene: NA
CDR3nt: TGTGCCAGCAGCAACCCCCAGGGGACTAATTACAATGAGCAGTTCTTC
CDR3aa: CASSNPQGTNYNEQFF

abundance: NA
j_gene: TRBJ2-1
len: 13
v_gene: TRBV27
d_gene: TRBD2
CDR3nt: TGTGCCAGCAGAACTAGCGCCGGCATGGGGCAGTTCTTC
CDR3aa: CASRTSAGMGQFF

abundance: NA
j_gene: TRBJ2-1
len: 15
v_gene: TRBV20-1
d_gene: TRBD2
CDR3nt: TGCAGTGCTCCAGAGACTAGCGGGACCCACAATGAGCAGTTCTTC
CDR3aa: CSAPETSGTHNEQFF